The clone carrying this T cell receptor beta chain has a single count. This specimen belongs to a study of blood T cell repertoires in COVID-19. For the study at large: COVID-19 samples, acute and convalescent, were from the United States, Italy and Spain. From T cells, B-cell-depleted T cells, or PBMCs came the material, which was cDNA or gDNA.

The length of the CDR3 is 17 residues. The germline V gene has CDR1 SGHDN and CDR2 FVKESK. Between the trimmed V and J ends, which lost 3 bases and 5 bases, there was a span of 22 bases. Original processing methods: Reference gene primers were amplified, and this amplification served to estimate nucleated cell counts. TCRdb keeps only in-frame clones here, not all; method: immunoSEQ multiplex PCR. D and trimming were read from the DNA, whereas the V and J calls and clone size are those reported in that table. The data show 85,000 to 110,000 clones, with around 82% seen just once and 10% to 15% held by the top ten.

The rearrangement joins TRBV14 to TRBJ2-5; perhaps TRBD2 as D (5 bases). This clonotype was sampled from a human donor in a cohort sampled during active or convalescent COVID-19. Sequenced material: peripheral blood. As DNA, the CDR3 is TGTGCCAGCAGCCACGACTACGTGGGATCATATTTTGAGACCCAGTACTTC. This translates into CASSHDYVGSYFETQYF.